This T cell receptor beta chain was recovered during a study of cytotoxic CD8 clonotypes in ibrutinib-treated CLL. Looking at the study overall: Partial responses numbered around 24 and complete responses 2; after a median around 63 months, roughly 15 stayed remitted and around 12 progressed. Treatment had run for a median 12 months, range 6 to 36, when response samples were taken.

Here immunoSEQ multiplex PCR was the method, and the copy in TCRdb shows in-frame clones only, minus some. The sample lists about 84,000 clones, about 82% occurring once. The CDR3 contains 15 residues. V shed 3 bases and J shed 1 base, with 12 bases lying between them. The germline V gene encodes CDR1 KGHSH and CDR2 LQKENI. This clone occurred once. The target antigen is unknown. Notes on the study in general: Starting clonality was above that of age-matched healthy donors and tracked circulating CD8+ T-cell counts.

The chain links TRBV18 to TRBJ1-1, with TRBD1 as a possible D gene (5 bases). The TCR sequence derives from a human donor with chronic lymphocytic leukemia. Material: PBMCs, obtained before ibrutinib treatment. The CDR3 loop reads CASSPREGKNTEAFF. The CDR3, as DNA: TGTGCCAGCTCACCGAGAGAGGGGAAGAACACTGAAGCTTTCTTT.